This T cell receptor (beta chain) was documented in a study of blood T cell repertoires in COVID-19. Study in general: The cDNA or gDNA used as material had been derived from T cells, B-cell-depleted T cells, or PBMCs.

Clinical history as reported by participants underpinned cohort assignment. The study counted Cohort 3 donors as recovered given two negative PCRs, clearance, or symptom resolution. Original data processing: Reference gene primer amplification yielded estimated nucleated cell counts. The table came from immunoSEQ multiplex PCR; TCRdb's copy has only in-frame clones and leaves some out. D and trimming come from the DNA, and the V and J calls and clone size come from that table. Of a few hundred thousand clones listed, 80% to 90% are singletons. Germline-derived CDR1 and CDR2 are LGHNA and YNFKEQ. The junction had 8 bases not matched to a gene; V was cut back by 4 bases and J by 6 bases. This CDR3 has 15 residues.

Sequenced material: PBMCs or T cells enriched from blood (not recorded which). The receptor comes from a man aged 25 to 40 who had recovered from COVID-19. The V gene is TRBV4-2, the J gene TRBJ2-2; the match to TRBD1 covers 7 bases. The CDR3 sequence is CASSLGQAEAGELFF. In DNA, the CDR3 is TGTGCCAGCAGCCTAGGACAGGCAGAAGCCGGGGAGCTGTTTTTT.